The 28 T cell receptor beta chains below all came from one sample that was sequenced in a study of blood T cell repertoires in COVID-19. The assay was immunoSEQ multiplex PCR, and TCRdb's table has in-frame clones only and misses some. The sample has about 340,000 clones, roughly 90% seen once; the top ten hold around a sixth. Sequencing was done on a sample of PBMCs or T cells enriched from blood (not recorded which). These receptors came from a woman in her twenties or thirties who had recovered from COVID-19.

The gene calls are TRBV7-9 and TRBJ2-3; the D gene is possibly TRBD2 (6 bases). CDR1 and CDR2 from the germline V gene are SEHNR and FQNEAQ (reference sequence). The V gene lost 4 bases and the J gene lost 0 bases, with 11 bases spanning the gap. The CDR3 runs to 15 residues. CDR3 nucleotides: TGTGCCAGCAGCTCGATAGCGGATAGCACAGATACGCAGTATTTT. Translation gives CASSSIADSTDTQYF.

CDR3 in amino acids: CASSLGGTGVYGYTF. CDR3 nucleotide sequence: TGTGCCAGCAGCTTAGGTGGGACAGGGGTCTATGGCTACACCTTC. The chain joins TRBV7-2 to TRBJ1-2, with 10 bases identical to TRBD1. Germline V gene lookup returns CDR1 SGHTA and CDR2 FQGNSA. Trimming cost V 1 base and J 4 bases; bases outside gene matches: 3. The CDR3 spans 15 residues.

The chain joins TRBV7-9 to TRBJ2-7; 12 nucleotides line up with TRBD2. There are 15 residues in the CDR3. J was trimmed by 3 bases and V by 5 bases; bases with no gene match: 5. Germline values: CDR1 SEHNR, CDR2 FQNEAQ (reference sequence). The CDR3 DNA is TGTGCCAGCAGCCCAACGGGACTAGCGGGCTACGAGCAGTACTTC. Its protein is CASSPTGLAGYEQYF.

The rearrangement uses TRBV5-5 and TRBJ2-7, with TRBD1 matching over 10 bases. The germline V gene encodes CDR1 SGHKS and CDR2 YYEKEE (reference sequence). V shed 7 bases, J shed 3 bases, and the junction held 4 bases outside the gene matches. The CDR3 sequence is 13 residues long. CDR3 coding DNA: TGTGCCAGCGGGGACAGGGGAAACTACGAGCAGTACTTC. This sequence encodes CASGDRGNYEQYF.

V is TRBV11-2 and J is TRBJ1-6; D gene uncertain. The CDR3 contains 17 residues. V shed 5 bases and J shed 0 bases, with 14 bases lying between them. Looked up from germline, CDR1 is SGHAT and CDR2 is FQNNGV. CDR3: CASSPPGVSSYNSPLHF. CDR3 DNA: TGTGCCAGCAGCCCCCCCGGGGTGAGCTCCTATAATTCACCCCTCCACTTT.

V usage is TRBV15 and J usage is TRBJ1-2, with 7 bases identical to TRBD1. The length of the CDR3 is 15 residues. Germline CDR1 reads LNHNV; CDR2 reads YYDKDF (reference sequence). Trimming removed 1 base from V and 7 bases from J; junction bases left unmatched: 9. The CDR3 sequence is CATSRGEGGSSGYTF. The CDR3 DNA sequence: TGTGCCACCAGCAGAGGTGAAGGGGGCTCGAGTGGCTACACCTTC.

V gene TRBV24-1 combines with J gene TRBJ1-4, with no clear D. The CDR3 sequence is 14 residues long. The V end was cut by 1 base, the J end by 10 bases, with 12 bases between. From germline, CDR1 is KGHDR and CDR2 SFDVKD. The CDR3 DNA sequence: TGTGCCACCAGTGATTTTGGCAATCCAGGAAAACTGTTTTTT. It yields the protein CATSDFGNPGKLFF.

V is TRBV6-4 and J is TRBJ2-1, with D maybe TRBD2 (5 bases). In germline, CDR1 is MRHNA, CDR2 SNTAGT. V lost 7 bases to trimming and J lost 1 base, with 20 bases between them. The CDR3 has 17 amino acids. The CDR3 DNA follows: TGTGCCAGCACCGACCCGCCGGGGAGCCGGTCCTACAATGAGCAGTTCTTC. This translates into CASTDPPGSRSYNEQFF.

This chain links TRBV6-5 with TRBJ2-5; 9 nucleotides agree with TRBD1. Trimming at V came to 8 bases and at J to 6 bases, leaving 7 bases not matched to a gene. CDR1 is MNHEY and CDR2 is SVGAGI in the germline V gene. The length of the CDR3 is 13 residues. The DNA of the CDR3 is TGTGCCAGCTCCGGGACAGGGCGTAAGACCCAGTACTTC. Protein: CASSGTGRKTQYF.

The chain recombines TRBV7-9 with TRBJ1-2; 7 nucleotides align to TRBD1. The CDR3 is made up of 15 amino acids. The J segment lost 5 bases and the V segment lost 4 bases, leaving 10 bases of the junction unmatched. CDR1 is SEHNR and CDR2 is FQNEAQ in the germline V gene (reference sequence). The CDR3 sequence is CASSSAAGTEYGYTF. The CDR3 DNA reads as TGTGCCAGCAGCTCCGCCGCCGGGACAGAATATGGCTACACCTTC.

The rearrangement joins TRBV9 to TRBJ1-2; perhaps TRBD1 as D (5 bases). CDR3 length equals 14 residues. V gave up 3 bases and J gave up 4 bases, with 13 bases separating them. The germline gives CDR1 SGDLS, CDR2 YYNGEE. As DNA, the CDR3 is TGTGCCAGCAGCGGGCGACAGCCGGTCTATGGCTACACCTTC. As protein: CASSGRQPVYGYTF. The full variable domain, its missing parts supplied by reference TRBV9 and TRBJ1-2, is DSGVTQTPKHLITATGQRVTLRCSPRSGDLSVYWYQQSLDQGLQFLIQYYNGEERAKGNILERFSAQQFPDLHSELNLSSLELGDSALYFCASSGRQPVYGYTFGSGTRLTVV.

The chain couples TRBV4-2 to TRBJ1-1; no definite D call. The CDR3 consists of 14 residues. V lost 4 bases to trimming and J lost 8 bases, with 17 bases between them. Per the germline V gene, CDR1 is LGHNA and CDR2 is YNFKEQ. The CDR3 region is CASSPPLWTGEAFF. As DNA, the CDR3 is TGTGCCAGCAGCCCCCCCTTGTGGACGGGAGAAGCTTTCTTT.

J is TRBJ2-1 and V is TRBV6-5, with D uncertain. V lost 7 bases, J lost 10 bases, and 20 bases lay in between. The CDR3 has 14 amino acids. Germline lookup yields CDR1 MNHEY and CDR2 SVGAGI. The CDR3 loop is CASTPRLAVGEQFF. CDR3 nucleotide sequence: TGTGCCAGCACCCCTCGACTTGCCGTCGGGGAGCAGTTCTTC.

V is TRBV10-3 and J is TRBJ1-2; D is possibly TRBD1 (5 bases). CDR3 size: 15 residues. The V end lost 5 bases, the J end lost 4 bases, and 17 bases lay between the germline ends. CDR1 and CDR2 (germline): ENHRY, SYGVKD. Written as DNA, the CDR3 is TGTGCCATCAGTAAGGAACTAGGGGAGGGCTATGGCTACACCTTC. Protein: CAISKELGEGYGYTF.

This clone has only one observation. The chain is built from TRBV25-1 and TRBJ1-4; 7 bases match TRBD1. V shed 4 bases and J 8 bases; nucleotides not matched to a gene: 7. The CDR3 spans 14 residues. The germline gives CDR1 MGHDK, CDR2 SYGVNS. The CDR3 region has the DNA TGTGCCAGCAGTGGGGGACAGAATGGCGAAAAACTGTTTTTT. It encodes CASSGGQNGEKLFF.

This clone was seen more than once but under ten times. The rearrangement uses TRBV7-2 and TRBJ1-2; D remains ambiguous. Trimming removed 5 bases at V and 8 bases at J, with 15 bases between. CDR3 length: 13 amino acids. Per germline, CDR1 SGHTA and CDR2 FQGNSA. CDR3 DNA: TGTGCCAGCAGCCCGTCCAACCAGTTCGGCTACACCTTC. Translating gives CASSPSNQFGYTF.

The V and J genes are TRBV9 and TRBJ1-2; D not resolved. The germline gives CDR1 SGDLS, CDR2 YYNGEE. The CDR3 is 15 residues long. V was clipped by 0 bases and J by 5 bases, with 14 bases between them. CDR3 DNA sequence: TGTGCCAGCAGCGTAGGGTCAGAGGGTTATTATGGCTACACCTTC. Its protein is CASSVGSEGYYGYTF.

The genes are TRBV5-1 and TRBJ2-2; D perhaps matches TRBD2 (6 bases). Germline assignment: CDR1 SGHRS and CDR2 YFSETQ. Deletions cut 6 bases from V and 6 bases from J, with 18 bases between. The CDR3 is 15 residues long. CDR3 sequence reads: CASTVTGTGAGELFF. CDR3 bases: TGCGCCAGCACCGTGACGGGGACTGGGGCCGGGGAGCTGTTTTTT.

CDR3 sequence: CASSPPAGELFF. The DNA of the CDR3 is TGTGCCAGCAGCCCTCCCGCCGGGGAGCTGTTTTTT. The chain uses TRBV11-3 and TRBJ2-2; unclear D gene. The CDR3 contains 12 residues. The V gene's germline CDR1 is SGHNT and CDR2 YENEEA. Deletions cut 5 bases from V and 6 bases from J, with 7 bases between.

The genes are TRBV25-1 and TRBJ2-1; D remains unclear. V was cut by 2 bases and J by 3 bases, with 5 bases left in between. Per germline, CDR1 MGHDK and CDR2 SYGVNS. The CDR3 has 13 amino acids. CDR3 amino acids: CASSEPNYNEQFF. In DNA, the CDR3 is TGTGCCAGCAGTGAACCAAACTACAATGAGCAGTTCTTC.

The chain joins TRBV7-9 to TRBJ2-4; possibly TRBD1 for D (8 bases). Trimming stripped 0 bases from V and 3 bases from J, with 12 bases between. This CDR3 has 16 residues. In germline, CDR1 is SEHNR, CDR2 FQNEAQ (reference sequence). CDR3 protein: CASSLATGGDKNIQYF. The CDR3 region has the DNA TGTGCCAGCAGCTTAGCAACAGGGGGGGACAAAAACATTCAGTACTTC.

About this clone itself: This sequence may be a read error, since a much larger clone differs from it by one base. Other DNA variants within this sample encode the same CDR3. The CDR3 sequence: CASSSGQGFYEQYF. DNA for the CDR3: TGCGCCAGCAGCTCGGGACAGGGTTTCTACGAGCAGTACTTC. The chain uses TRBV5-1 and TRBJ2-7; the match to TRBD1 covers 9 bases. J was trimmed by 3 bases and V by 3 bases; bases with no gene match: 4. The CDR3 consists of 14 residues. Germline loops: CDR1 SGHRS, CDR2 YFSETQ.

The rearrangement joins TRBV14 to TRBJ1-5; the D gene is possibly TRBD1 (6 bases). Germline CDR1 SGHDN, CDR2 FVKESK. This CDR3 region has 15 residues. Trimming shortened V by 1 base and J by 5 bases, and 12 bases separated the two germline ends. The CDR3 protein is CASSQGQGHHQPQHF. CDR3 DNA: TGTGCCAGCAGCCAAGGGCAGGGACATCATCAGCCCCAGCATTTT.

The genes are TRBV3-1 (or the pseudogene TRBV3-2) and TRBJ1-2; the D gene is possibly TRBD1 (5 bases). V gave up 1 base and J gave up 6 bases, with 9 bases separating them. Looked up from germline, CDR1 is LGHDT and CDR2 is YNNKEL (reference sequence). This CDR3 spans 13 amino acids. CDR3 sequence reads: CASSQGLGDGYTF. The CDR3 DNA sequence: TGTGCCAGCAGCCAAGGATTAGGGGATGGCTACACCTTC.

This clone was counted once. The rearrangement links TRBV7-6 to TRBJ2-2; possibly TRBD1 for D (6 bases). Germline values: CDR1 SGHVS, CDR2 FNYEAQ. This CDR3 spans 16 amino acids. Trimming stripped 6 bases from V and 2 bases from J, with 16 bases between. CDR3 amino acids: CASSGTGPGNTGELFF. The DNA for the CDR3 is TGTGCCAGCAGTGGAACAGGGCCCGGCAACACCGGGGAGCTGTTTTTT. The full variable domain, with the rest looked up from reference TRBV7-6 and TRBJ2-2, is GAGVSQSPRYKVTKRGQDVALRCDPISGHVSLYWYRQALGQGPEFLTYFNYEAQQDKSGLPNDRFSAERPEGSISTLTIQRTEQRDSAMYRCASSGTGPGNTGELFFGEGSRLTVL.

V and J are TRBV19 and TRBJ2-7; perhaps TRBD2 as D (5 bases). This CDR3 region has 11 residues. Deletions cut 7 bases from V and 4 bases from J, with 8 bases between. The germline V gene has CDR1 LNHDA and CDR2 SQIVND (reference sequence). The CDR3 protein is CASKRGYEQYF. As DNA, the CDR3 is TGTGCCAGTAAGCGAGGGTACGAGCAGTACTTC. Using reference TRBV19 and TRBJ2-7 for the parts outside the CDR3, the full variable domain is DGGITQSPKYLFRKEGQNVTLSCEQNLNHDAMYWYRQDPGQGLRLIYYSQIVNDFQKGDIAEGYSVSREKKESFPLTVTSAQKNPTAFYLCASKRGYEQYFGPGTRLTVT.

The rearrangement uses TRBV4-3 and TRBJ1-3; D gene unclear. With 1 base removed from V and 4 bases from J, the gap between germline ends came to 8 bases. The CDR3 extends over 14 amino acids. CDR1 is LGHNA, CDR2 YSLEER, per germline. As DNA, the CDR3 is TGCGCCAGCAGCCAAGGGCCGGAGGGAAACACCATATATTTT. Its translation: CASSQGPEGNTIYF.

The V call is TRBV3-1 (or the pseudogene TRBV3-2), the J call TRBJ1-2; D is uncertain. Germline assignment: CDR1 LGHDT and CDR2 YNNKEL (reference sequence). CDR3 length: 15 residues. V was trimmed by 0 bases and J by 4 bases, leaving 12 bases between them. Written as DNA, the CDR3 is TGTGCCAGCAGCCAAGATTTGAGGCGCCCCTATGGCTACACCTTC. Translation: CASSQDLRRPYGYTF.